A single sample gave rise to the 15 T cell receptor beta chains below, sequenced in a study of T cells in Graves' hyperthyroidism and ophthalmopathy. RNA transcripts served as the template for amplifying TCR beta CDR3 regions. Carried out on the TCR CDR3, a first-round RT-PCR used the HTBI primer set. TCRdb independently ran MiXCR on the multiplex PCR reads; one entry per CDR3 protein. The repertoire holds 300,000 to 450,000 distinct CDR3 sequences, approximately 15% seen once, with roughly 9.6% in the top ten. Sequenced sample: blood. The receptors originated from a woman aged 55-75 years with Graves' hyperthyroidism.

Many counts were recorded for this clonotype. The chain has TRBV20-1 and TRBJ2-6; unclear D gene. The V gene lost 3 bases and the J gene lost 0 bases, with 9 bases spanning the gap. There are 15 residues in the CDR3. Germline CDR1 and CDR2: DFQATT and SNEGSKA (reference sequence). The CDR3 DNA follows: TGCAGTGCTAGTACTGGTCCCTCTGGGGCCAACGTCCTGACTTTC. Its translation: CSASTGPSGANVLTF.

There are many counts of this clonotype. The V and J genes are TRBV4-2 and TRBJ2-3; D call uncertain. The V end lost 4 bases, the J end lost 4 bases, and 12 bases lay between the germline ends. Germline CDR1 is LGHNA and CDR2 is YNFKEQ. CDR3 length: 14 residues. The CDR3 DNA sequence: TGTGCCAGCAGCCCCTGGACCGGTGCAGATACGCAGTATTTT. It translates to CASSPWTGADTQYF.

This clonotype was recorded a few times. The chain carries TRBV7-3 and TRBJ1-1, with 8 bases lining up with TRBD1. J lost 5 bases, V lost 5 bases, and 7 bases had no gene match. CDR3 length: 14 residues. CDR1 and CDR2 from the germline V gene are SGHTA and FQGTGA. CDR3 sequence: CASSPTGVDTEAFF. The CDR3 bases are TGTGCCAGCAGCCCGACAGGGGTAGATACTGAAGCTTTCTTT.

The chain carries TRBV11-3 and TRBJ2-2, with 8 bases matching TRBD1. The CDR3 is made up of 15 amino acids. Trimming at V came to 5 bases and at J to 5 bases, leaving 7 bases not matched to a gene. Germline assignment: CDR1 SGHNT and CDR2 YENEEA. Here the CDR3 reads CASSPPNRGTGELFF. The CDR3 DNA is TGTGCCAGCAGCCCGCCCAACAGGGGGACCGGGGAGCTGTTTTTT.

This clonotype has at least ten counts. In DNA form, the CDR3 reads TGTGCCAGCAGGAATACCGGCGACACGGGGGGCTACACCTTC. As protein: CASRNTGDTGGYTF. V usage is TRBV12-3 or TRBV12-4 and J usage is TRBJ1-2, with no clear D. The V and J ends lost 6 bases and 8 bases respectively, with 19 bases between them. The CDR3 length is 14 residues.

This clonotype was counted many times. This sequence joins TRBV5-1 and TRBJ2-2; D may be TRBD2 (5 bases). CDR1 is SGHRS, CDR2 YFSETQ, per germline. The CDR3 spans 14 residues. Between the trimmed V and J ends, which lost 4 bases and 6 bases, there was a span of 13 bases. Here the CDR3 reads CASSRVLGPGELFF. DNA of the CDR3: TGCGCCAGCAGCCGCGTACTAGGACCCGGGGAGCTGTTTTTT. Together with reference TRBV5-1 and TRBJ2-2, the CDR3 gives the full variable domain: KAGVTQTPRYLIKTRGQQVTLSCSPISGHRSVSWYQQTPGQGLQFLFEYFSETQRNKGNFPGRFSGRQFSNSRSEMNVSTLELGDSALYLCASSRVLGPGELFFGEGSRLTVL.

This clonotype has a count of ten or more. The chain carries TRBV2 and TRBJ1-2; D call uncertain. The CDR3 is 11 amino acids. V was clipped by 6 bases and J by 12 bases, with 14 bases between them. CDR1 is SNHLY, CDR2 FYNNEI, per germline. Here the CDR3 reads CASSVQDHNTF. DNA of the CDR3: TGTGCCAGCAGCGTTCAGGACCATAACACCTTC. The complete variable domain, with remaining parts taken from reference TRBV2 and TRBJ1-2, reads EPEVTQTPSHQVTQMGQEVILRCVPISNHLYFYWYRQILGQKVEFLVSFYNNEISEKSEIFDDQFSVERPDGSNFTLKIRSTKLEDSAMYFCASSVQDHNTFGSGTRLTVV.

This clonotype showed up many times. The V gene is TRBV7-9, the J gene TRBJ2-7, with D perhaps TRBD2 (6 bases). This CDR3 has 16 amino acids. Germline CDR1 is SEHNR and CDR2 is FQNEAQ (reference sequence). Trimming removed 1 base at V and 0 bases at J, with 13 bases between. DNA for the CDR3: TGTGCCAGCAGCTTAGGGGGGACTCACCGCTCCTACGAGCAGTACTTC. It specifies CASSLGGTHRSYEQYF.

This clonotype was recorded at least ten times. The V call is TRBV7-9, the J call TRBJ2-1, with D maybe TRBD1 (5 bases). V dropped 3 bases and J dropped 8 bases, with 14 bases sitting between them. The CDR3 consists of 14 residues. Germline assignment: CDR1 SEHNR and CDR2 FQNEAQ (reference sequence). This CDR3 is CASSFMTVEDEQFF. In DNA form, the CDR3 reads TGTGCCAGCAGCTTCATGACAGTTGAGGATGAGCAGTTCTTC.

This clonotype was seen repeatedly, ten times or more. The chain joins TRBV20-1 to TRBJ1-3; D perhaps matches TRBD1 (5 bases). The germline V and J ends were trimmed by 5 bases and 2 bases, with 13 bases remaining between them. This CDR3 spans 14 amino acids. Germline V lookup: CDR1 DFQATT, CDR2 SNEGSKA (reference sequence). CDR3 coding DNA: TGCAGTGCTTCACAGACAGTCGCTGGAAACACCATATATTTT. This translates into CSASQTVAGNTIYF.

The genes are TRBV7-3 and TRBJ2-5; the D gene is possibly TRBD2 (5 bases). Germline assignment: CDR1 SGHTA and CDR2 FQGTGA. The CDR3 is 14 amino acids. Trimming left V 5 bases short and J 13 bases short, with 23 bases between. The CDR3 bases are TGTGCCAGCAGCCCAATCCTGCGGCGAGGGCGCCCGTACTTC. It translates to CASSPILRRGRPYF.

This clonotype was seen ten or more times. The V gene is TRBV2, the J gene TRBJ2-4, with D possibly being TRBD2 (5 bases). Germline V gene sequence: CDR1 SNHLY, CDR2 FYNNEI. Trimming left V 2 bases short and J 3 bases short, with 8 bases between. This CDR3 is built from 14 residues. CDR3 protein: CASSELEGKNIQYF. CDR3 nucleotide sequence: TGTGCCAGCAGTGAACTCGAGGGCAAAAACATTCAGTACTTC.

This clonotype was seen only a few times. The CDR3 DNA reads as TGTGCCAGCAGCCCCGATCGGGGGGCGTACTACGAGCAGTACTTC. Translated, it gives CASSPDRGAYYEQYF. V and J are TRBV7-3 and TRBJ2-7, with a tentative D call TRBD2 (7 bases). CDR3 length: 15 residues. Between the trimmed V and J ends, which lost 5 bases and 3 bases, there was a span of 17 bases. Germline V lookup: CDR1 SGHTA, CDR2 FQGTGA.

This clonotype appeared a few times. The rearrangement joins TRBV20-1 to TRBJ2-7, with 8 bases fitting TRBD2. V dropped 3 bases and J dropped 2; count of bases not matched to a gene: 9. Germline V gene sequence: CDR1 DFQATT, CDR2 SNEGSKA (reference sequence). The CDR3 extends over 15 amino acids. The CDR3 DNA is TGCAGTGCTAGCTCCGGACTAGCTCCTCCCTACGAGCAGTACTTC. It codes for CSASSGLAPPYEQYF.

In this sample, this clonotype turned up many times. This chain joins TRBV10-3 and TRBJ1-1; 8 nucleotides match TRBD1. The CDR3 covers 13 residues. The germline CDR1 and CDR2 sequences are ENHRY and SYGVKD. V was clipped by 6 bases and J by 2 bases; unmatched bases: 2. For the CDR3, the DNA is TGTGCCATCAGCGACAGGGGAAACACTGAAGCTTTCTTT. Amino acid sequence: CAISDRGNTEAFF.